This is a list of T cell receptor beta chains from one sample in a study of post-analysis software for immune sequencing data. MiXCR was run by TCRdb on the PCR reads, yielding one entry per CDR3 protein. The table has roughly 580,000 distinct CDR3 sequences, roughly 40% seen once. Source material: blood. Every receptor here comes from a girl aged 10-17 years with multiple sclerosis. Each CDR3 is given with its conserved first and last residue. D genes are given only for firm matches. The listing skips clone size in some rows; elsewhere it reads once, few, many or a size class.

CDR3: CASSSAYATNEKLFF
DNA: TGTGCCAGCAGTTCCGCTTATGCAACTAATGAAAAACTGTTTTTT
V: TRBV6-5
J: TRBJ1-4
D: NA
size: NA

CDR3: CASSQGQGDGANVLTF
DNA: TGTGCCAGCAGCCAAGGGCAGGGGGACGGGGCCAACGTCCTGACTTTC
V: TRBV3-1
J: TRBJ2-6
D: TRBD1
size: NA

CDR3: CASSLNPGWDEQYF
DNA: TGTGCCAGCAGCTTGAATCCAGGGTGGGACGAGCAGTACTTC
V: TRBV11-2
J: TRBJ2-7
D: NA
size: few

CDR3: CASTFKDRGNTEAFF
DNA: TGTGCCAGCACTTTTAAAGACAGGGGGAACACTGAAGCTTTCTTT
V: TRBV5-6
J: TRBJ1-1
D: TRBD1
size: NA

CDR3: CASSIPQGETQYF
DNA: TGTGCCAGCAGCATACCGCAAGGAGAGACCCAGTACTTC
V: TRBV7-9
J: TRBJ2-5
D: NA
size: few

CDR3: CSVEEGLAGGETQYF
DNA: TGCAGCGTTGAAGAGGGGCTAGCGGGAGGTGAGACCCAGTACTTC
V: TRBV29-1
J: TRBJ2-5
D: TRBD2
size: NA

CDR3: CASSLGSRGNNEQFF
DNA: TGCGCCAGCAGCTTGGGGTCTCGGGGGAACAATGAGCAGTTCTTC
V: TRBV5-1
J: TRBJ2-1
D: NA
size: NA

CDR3: CASRGTYAQFF
DNA: TGTGCCAGCAGGGGGACTTACGCTCAGTTCTTC
V: TRBV12-3/TRBV12-4
J: TRBJ2-1
D: NA
size: NA

CDR3: CASSLFRSSYEQYF
DNA: TGTGCCAGCAGTTTATTCAGGTCTTCCTACGAGCAGTACTTC
V: TRBV12-3/TRBV12-4
J: TRBJ2-7
D: NA
size: NA

CDR3: CSASRESGGSPLHF
DNA: TGCAGTGCTAGCCGTGAGTCAGGTGGATCACCCCTCCACTTT
V: TRBV20-1
J: TRBJ1-6
D: NA
size: few

CDR3: CASSQGAGLKEKAFF
DNA: TGTGCCAGCAGCCAAGGGGCTGGACTGAAGGAGAAGGCTTTCTTT
V: TRBV4-2
J: TRBJ1-1
D: NA
size: NA

CDR3: CASGGYGYTF
DNA: TGTGCCAGCGGCGGCTATGGCTACACCTTC
V: TRBV12-3/TRBV12-4
J: TRBJ1-2
D: NA
size: few

CDR3: CAISFDGGDTQYF
DNA: TGTGCCATCAGTTTTGATGGCGGTGATACGCAGTATTTT
V: TRBV10-3
J: TRBJ2-3
D: NA
size: NA

CDR3: CASRGEGRAPYNEQFF
DNA: TGCGCCAGCAGGGGGGAAGGGAGGGCACCATACAATGAGCAGTTCTTC
V: TRBV10-2
J: TRBJ2-1
D: TRBD2
size: NA

CDR3: CAIRAEVNEQFF
DNA: TGTGCCATCCGAGCAGAAGTGAATGAGCAGTTCTTC
V: TRBV10-3
J: TRBJ2-1
D: NA
size: NA

CDR3: CASTMVGTAKTGSYEQYF
DNA: TGTGCCAGCACCATGGTAGGGACGGCTAAAACTGGCTCCTACGAGCAGTACTTC
V: TRBV27
J: TRBJ2-7
D: NA
size: NA

CDR3: CASSRTDYEQYF
DNA: TGTGCCAGCAGCCGGACAGACTACGAGCAGTACTTC
V: TRBV7-8
J: TRBJ2-7
D: NA
size: few

CDR3: CASSLAPHKSGANVLTF
DNA: TGTGCCAGCAGCTTAGCGCCCCACAAATCTGGGGCCAACGTCCTGACTTTC
V: TRBV7-9
J: TRBJ2-6
D: NA
size: few

CDR3: CATSGTGVDEQFF
DNA: TGTGCCACCAGTGGGACAGGGGTAGATGAGCAGTTCTTC
V: TRBV24-1
J: TRBJ2-1
D: TRBD1
size: NA

CDR3: CASRISGRLAAHNEQFF
DNA: TGTGCCAGCAGGATCTCCGGAAGACTAGCGGCCCACAATGAGCAGTTCTTC
V: TRBV14
J: TRBJ2-1
D: TRBD2
size: NA

CDR3: CASSNPRAHYGYTF
DNA: TGCGCCAGCAGCAATCCGAGGGCTCACTATGGCTACACCTTC
V: TRBV5-1
J: TRBJ1-2
D: NA
size: NA

CDR3: CASSPRADYEQYF
DNA: TGCGCCAGCAGCCCTCGGGCCGACTACGAGCAGTACTTC
V: TRBV4-1
J: TRBJ2-7
D: NA
size: few

CDR3: CASSVDEGVWGNEQFF
DNA: TGTGCCAGCAGCGTAGACGAGGGCGTTTGGGGCAATGAGCAGTTCTTC
V: TRBV9
J: TRBJ2-1
D: NA
size: NA

CDR3: CASSFPETYYNEQFF
DNA: TGTGCCAGCAGCTTTCCAGAGACCTACTACAATGAGCAGTTCTTC
V: TRBV7-9
J: TRBJ2-1
D: NA
size: NA

CDR3: CASSLKSGGKKLFF
DNA: TGTGCCAGCAGTTTAAAGAGTGGGGGGAAAAAACTGTTTTTT
V: TRBV12-3/TRBV12-4
J: TRBJ1-4
D: NA
size: NA

CDR3: CASSVSGVSSYEQYF
DNA: TGTGCCAGCAGTGTTAGCGGGGTCAGCTCCTACGAGCAGTACTTC
V: TRBV12-3/TRBV12-4
J: TRBJ2-7
D: TRBD2
size: NA

CDR3: CAISAGSRGETQYF
DNA: TGTGCCATCAGTGCAGGCTCCCGCGGAGAGACCCAGTACTTC
V: TRBV10-3
J: TRBJ2-5
D: NA
size: NA

CDR3: CSAKRGASTDTQYF
DNA: TGCAGTGCTAAAAGGGGGGCAAGCACAGATACGCAGTATTTT
V: TRBV20-1
J: TRBJ2-3
D: NA
size: few

CDR3: CSGGRSSYNGQFF
DNA: TGCAGCGGCGGACGAAGCTCCTACAATGGGCAGTTCTTC
V: TRBV29-1
J: TRBJ2-1
D: NA
size: NA

CDR3: CASSVVPGELFF
DNA: TGTGCCAGCAGCGTGGTCCCCGGGGAGCTGTTTTTT
V: TRBV7-9
J: TRBJ2-2
D: NA
size: NA

CDR3: CASSLDYNEQFF
DNA: TGTGCCAGCAGCTTAGATTACAATGAGCAGTTCTTC
V: TRBV5-1
J: TRBJ2-1
D: NA
size: many

CDR3: CASSRRRNEQYF
DNA: TGTGCCAGCAGCCGACGGAGGAACGAGCAGTACTTC
V: TRBV7-8
J: TRBJ2-7
D: NA
size: NA

CDR3: CSFRKGTAGGYTF
DNA: TGCAGCTTCCGAAAAGGGACGGCGGGCGGCTACACCTTC
V: TRBV29-1
J: TRBJ1-2
D: NA
size: once

CDR3: CASSQDPDYGTQYF
DNA: TGCGCCAGCAGCCAAGATCCCGATTACGGGACCCAGTACTTC
V: TRBV4-1
J: TRBJ2-5
D: NA
size: few

CDR3: CSARDWTSGAQETQYF
DNA: TGCAGTGCTAGAGATTGGACTAGCGGTGCCCAAGAGACCCAGTACTTC
V: TRBV20-1
J: TRBJ2-5
D: TRBD2
size: NA

CDR3: CASSERGRGRLNEQFF
DNA: TGTGCCAGCAGTGAGAGGGGCAGGGGGCGTCTCAATGAGCAGTTCTTC
V: TRBV2
J: TRBJ2-1
D: TRBD1
size: NA

CDR3: CASSLIEEAFF
DNA: TGTGCCAGCAGCTTAATAGAAGAAGCTTTCTTT
V: TRBV7-2
J: TRBJ1-1
D: NA
size: NA

CDR3: CASSLAPIRGTDTQYF
DNA: TGCGCCAGCAGCTTGGCCCCCATCCGAGGCACAGATACGCAGTATTTT
V: TRBV5-1
J: TRBJ2-3
D: NA
size: few

CDR3: CSARPLRRETQYF
DNA: TGCAGTGCTAGACCCCTCCGGCGAGAGACCCAGTACTTC
V: TRBV20-1
J: TRBJ2-5
D: NA
size: NA

CDR3: CASRKTGGNYEQYF
DNA: TGTGCCAGCAGAAAGACCGGAGGGAACTACGAGCAGTACTTC
V: TRBV7-2
J: TRBJ2-7
D: NA
size: many

CDR3: CASSLAGTTTDTQYF
DNA: TGTGCCAGCAGCTTGGCCGGGACTACCACAGATACGCAGTATTTT
V: TRBV5-4
J: TRBJ2-3
D: TRBD2
size: NA

CDR3: CAISASDPAGTEAFF
DNA: TGTGCCATCAGTGCCTCGGACCCTGCTGGGACTGAAGCTTTCTTT
V: TRBV10-3
J: TRBJ1-1
D: NA
size: NA

CDR3: CSAQGHTTDTQYF
DNA: TGCAGTGCTCAGGGGCATACCACAGATACGCAGTATTTT
V: TRBV20-1
J: TRBJ2-3
D: NA
size: few

CDR3: CASSLAGAPGGYTF
DNA: TGTGCCAGCAGCTTGGCCGGCGCCCCGGGTGGCTACACCTTC
V: TRBV5-6
J: TRBJ1-2
D: NA
size: NA

CDR3: CASGFGTGNRPQHF
DNA: TGTGCTAGTGGTTTCGGGACAGGGAACCGGCCCCAGCATTTT
V: TRBV12-5
J: TRBJ1-5
D: TRBD1
size: NA

CDR3: CASSDTSGRAGNEQFF
DNA: TGCGCCAGCAGCGATACTAGCGGGAGGGCCGGGAATGAGCAGTTCTTC
V: TRBV5-1
J: TRBJ2-1
D: TRBD2
size: NA